This entry concerns a single T cell receptor (beta chain). Its specificity is unknown. These data originate in a study of T cells in localized non-small cell lung cancer. The repertoire was sequenced with immunoSEQ multiplex PCR; TCRdb's copy has only in-frame clones and lacks some. The sample carries roughly 30,000 clones, approximately 89% recorded once. Findings and caveats of the study: Uninvolved adjacent lung had the highest recorded T cell clonality, with tumor below it. Heterogeneity within the tumor remains possible, as just one region underwent sequencing. Across samples, adjacent lung featured a median around 60 of the top 100 tumor clones.

This TCR came from a female donor over 55 with stage I lung adenocarcinoma. Source: peripheral blood, taken before any cancer treatment.

DNA of the CDR3: TGTGCCAGCCGACCCGGGACTAGCGGGGCCGGAGAGCAGTACTTC. Encoded protein: CASRPGTSGAGEQYF. The chain combines TRBV6-5 with TRBJ2-7, with TRBD2 identical over 13 bases. V was pared by 8 bases and J by 7 bases, with 11 bases of the junction left unmatched. This CDR3 is built from 15 residues. Germline CDR1 reads MNHEY; CDR2 reads SVGAGI.